This record looks at one T cell receptor (beta chain) sequence and its context. The table came from immunoSEQ multiplex PCR; TCRdb's copy has only in-frame clones and leaves some out. The data hold some 180,000 clones, with around four fifths observed a single time. Seattle cases were enrolled at active infection and followed longitudinally. The CDR3 is 14 residues long. Germline lookup yields CDR1 LGHDT and CDR2 YNNKEL (reference sequence). V was cut by 3 bases and J by 1 base, with 6 bases left in between. The data stem from a study of blood T cell repertoires in COVID-19. V gene TRBV3-1 (or the pseudogene TRBV3-2) combines with J gene TRBJ2-2; D is perhaps TRBD2 (6 bases). The receptor was isolated from a woman between 40 and 55 years old with COVID-19, enrolled during active disease. The sample comprised peripheral blood. DNA for the CDR3: TGTGCCAGCAGCCACGGGGGGAACACCGGGGAGCTGTTTTTT. Translation gives CASSHGGNTGELFF.